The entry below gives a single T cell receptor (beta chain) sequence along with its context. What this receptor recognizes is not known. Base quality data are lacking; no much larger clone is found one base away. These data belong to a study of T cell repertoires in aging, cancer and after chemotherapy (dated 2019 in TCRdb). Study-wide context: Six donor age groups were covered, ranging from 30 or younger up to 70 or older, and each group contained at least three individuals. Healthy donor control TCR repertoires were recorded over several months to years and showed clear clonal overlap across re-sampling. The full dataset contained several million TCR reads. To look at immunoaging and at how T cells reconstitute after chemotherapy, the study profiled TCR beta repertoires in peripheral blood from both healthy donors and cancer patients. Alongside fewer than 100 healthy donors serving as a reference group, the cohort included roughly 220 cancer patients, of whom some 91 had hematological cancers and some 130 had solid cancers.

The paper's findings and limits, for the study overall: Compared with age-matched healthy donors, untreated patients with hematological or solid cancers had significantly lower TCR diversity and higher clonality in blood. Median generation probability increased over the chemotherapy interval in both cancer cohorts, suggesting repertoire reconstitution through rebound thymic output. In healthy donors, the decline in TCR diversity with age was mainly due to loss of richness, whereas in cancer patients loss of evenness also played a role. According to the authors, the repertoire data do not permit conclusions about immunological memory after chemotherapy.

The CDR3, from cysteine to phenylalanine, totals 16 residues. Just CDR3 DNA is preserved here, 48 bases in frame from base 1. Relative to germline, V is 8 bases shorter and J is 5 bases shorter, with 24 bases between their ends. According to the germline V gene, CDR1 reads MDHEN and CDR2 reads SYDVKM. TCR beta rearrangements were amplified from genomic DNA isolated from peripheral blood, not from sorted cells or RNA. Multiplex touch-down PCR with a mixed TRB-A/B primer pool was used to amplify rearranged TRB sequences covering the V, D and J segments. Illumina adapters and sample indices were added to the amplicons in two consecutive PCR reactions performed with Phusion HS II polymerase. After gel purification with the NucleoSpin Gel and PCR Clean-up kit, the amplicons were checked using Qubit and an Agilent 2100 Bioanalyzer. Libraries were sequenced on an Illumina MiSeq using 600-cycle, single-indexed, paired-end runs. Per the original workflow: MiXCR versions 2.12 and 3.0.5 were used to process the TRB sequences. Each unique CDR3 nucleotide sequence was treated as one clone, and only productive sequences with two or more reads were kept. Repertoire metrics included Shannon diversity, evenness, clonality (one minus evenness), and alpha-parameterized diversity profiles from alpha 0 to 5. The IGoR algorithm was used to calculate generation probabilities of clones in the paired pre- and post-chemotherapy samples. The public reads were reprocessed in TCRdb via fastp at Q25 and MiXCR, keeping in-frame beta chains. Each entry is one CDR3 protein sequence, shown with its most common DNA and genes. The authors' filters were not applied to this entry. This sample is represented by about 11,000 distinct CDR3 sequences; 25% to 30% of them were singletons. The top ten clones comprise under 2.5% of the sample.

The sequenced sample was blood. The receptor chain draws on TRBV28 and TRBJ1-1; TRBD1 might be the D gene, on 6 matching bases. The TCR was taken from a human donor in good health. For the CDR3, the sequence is CASPPSRGATSTEAFF. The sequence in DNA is TGTGCCAGCCCTCCTAGTCGGGGGGCTACGAGTACTGAAGCTTTCTTT.